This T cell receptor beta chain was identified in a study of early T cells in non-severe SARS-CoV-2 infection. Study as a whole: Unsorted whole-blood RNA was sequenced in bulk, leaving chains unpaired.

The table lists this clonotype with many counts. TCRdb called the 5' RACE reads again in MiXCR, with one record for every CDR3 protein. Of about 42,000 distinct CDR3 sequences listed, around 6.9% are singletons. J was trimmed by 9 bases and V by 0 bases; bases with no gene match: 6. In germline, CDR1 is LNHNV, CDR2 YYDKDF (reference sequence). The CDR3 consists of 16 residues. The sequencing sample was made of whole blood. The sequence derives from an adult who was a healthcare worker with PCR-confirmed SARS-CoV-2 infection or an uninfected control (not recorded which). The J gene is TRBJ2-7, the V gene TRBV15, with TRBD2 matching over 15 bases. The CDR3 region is CATSRDLGLAGGMQYF. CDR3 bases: TGTGCCACCAGCAGAGATCTGGGACTAGCGGGGGGCATGCAGTACTTC.